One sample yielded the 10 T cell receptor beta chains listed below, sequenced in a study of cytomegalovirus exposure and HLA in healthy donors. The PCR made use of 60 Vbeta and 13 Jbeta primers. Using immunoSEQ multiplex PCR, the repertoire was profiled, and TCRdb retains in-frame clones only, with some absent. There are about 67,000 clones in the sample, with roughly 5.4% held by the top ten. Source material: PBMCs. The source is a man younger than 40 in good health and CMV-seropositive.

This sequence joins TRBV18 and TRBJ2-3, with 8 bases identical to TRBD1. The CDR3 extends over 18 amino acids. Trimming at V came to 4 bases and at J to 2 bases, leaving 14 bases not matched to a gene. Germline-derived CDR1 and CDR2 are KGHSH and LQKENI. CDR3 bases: TGTGCCAGCTCACGGGGTCCGCAGGGACAGGTGAACACAGATACGCAGTATTTT. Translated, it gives CASSRGPQGQVNTDTQYF.

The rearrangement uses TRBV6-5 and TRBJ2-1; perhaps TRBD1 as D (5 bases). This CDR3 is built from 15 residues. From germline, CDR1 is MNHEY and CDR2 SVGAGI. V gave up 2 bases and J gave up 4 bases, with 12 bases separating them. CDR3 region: CASSYTAGKYNEQFF. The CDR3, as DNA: TGTGCCAGCAGTTACACTGCAGGGAAGTACAATGAGCAGTTCTTC.

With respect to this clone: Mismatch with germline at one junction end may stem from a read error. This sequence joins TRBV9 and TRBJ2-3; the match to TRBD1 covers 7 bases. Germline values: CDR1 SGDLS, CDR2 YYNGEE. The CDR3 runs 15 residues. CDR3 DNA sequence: TGTGCCAGCAGCCCTCAGACAGGGACGAGGGATAAGCAGTATTTT. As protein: CASSPQTGTRDKQYF. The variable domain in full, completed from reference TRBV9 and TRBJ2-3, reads DSGVTQTPKHLITATGQRVTLRCSPRSGDLSVYWYQQSLDQGLQFLIQYYNGEERAKGNILERFSAQQFPDLHSELNLSSLELGDSALYFCASSPQTGTRDKQYFGPGTRLTVL.

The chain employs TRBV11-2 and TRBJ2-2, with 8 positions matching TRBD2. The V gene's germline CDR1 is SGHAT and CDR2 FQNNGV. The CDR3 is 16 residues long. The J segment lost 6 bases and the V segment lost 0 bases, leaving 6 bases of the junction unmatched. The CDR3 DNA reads TGTGCCAGCAGCTTAGACCCGGGACTAGTAGCCGGGGAGCTGTTTTTT. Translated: CASSLDPGLVAGELFF.

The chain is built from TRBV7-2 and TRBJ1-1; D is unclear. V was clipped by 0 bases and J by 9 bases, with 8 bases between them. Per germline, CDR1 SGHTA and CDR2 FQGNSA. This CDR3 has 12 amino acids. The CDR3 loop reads CASSLARGKAFF. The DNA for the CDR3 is TGTGCCAGCAGCTTAGCGCGAGGGAAAGCTTTCTTT.

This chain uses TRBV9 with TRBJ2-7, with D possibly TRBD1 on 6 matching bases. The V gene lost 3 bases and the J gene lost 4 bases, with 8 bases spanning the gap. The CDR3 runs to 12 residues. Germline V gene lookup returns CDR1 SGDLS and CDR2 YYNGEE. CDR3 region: CASSGQDYEQYF. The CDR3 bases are TGTGCCAGCAGCGGACAGGATTACGAGCAGTACTTC.

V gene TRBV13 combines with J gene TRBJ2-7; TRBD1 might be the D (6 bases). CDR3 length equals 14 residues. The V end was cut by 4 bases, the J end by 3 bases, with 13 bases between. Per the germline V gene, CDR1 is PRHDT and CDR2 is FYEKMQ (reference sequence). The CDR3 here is CASSSQGSIYEQYF. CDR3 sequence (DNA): TGTGCCAGCAGCTCCCAGGGGTCAATCTACGAGCAGTACTTC.

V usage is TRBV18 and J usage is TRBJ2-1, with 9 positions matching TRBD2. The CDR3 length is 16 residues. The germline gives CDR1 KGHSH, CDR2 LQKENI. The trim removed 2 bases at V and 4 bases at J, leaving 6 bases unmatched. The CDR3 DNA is TGTGCCAGCTCACCAGGAGCGGGAGGAGGGTACAATGAGCAGTTCTTC. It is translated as CASSPGAGGGYNEQFF.

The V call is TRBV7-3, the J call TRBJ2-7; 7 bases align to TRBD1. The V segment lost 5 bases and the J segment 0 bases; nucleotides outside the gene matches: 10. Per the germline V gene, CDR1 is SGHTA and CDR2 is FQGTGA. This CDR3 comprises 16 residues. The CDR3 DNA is TGTGCCAGCAGCCCAGGCCCAGGGGACAGCTCCTACGAGCAGTACTTC. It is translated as CASSPGPGDSSYEQYF.

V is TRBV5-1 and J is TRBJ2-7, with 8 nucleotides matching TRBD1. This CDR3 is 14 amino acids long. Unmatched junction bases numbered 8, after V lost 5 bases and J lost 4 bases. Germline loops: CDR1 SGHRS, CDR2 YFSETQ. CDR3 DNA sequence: TGCGCCAGCAGTATCGCAGGGGGCCCATACGAGCAGTACTTC. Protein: CASSIAGGPYEQYF.